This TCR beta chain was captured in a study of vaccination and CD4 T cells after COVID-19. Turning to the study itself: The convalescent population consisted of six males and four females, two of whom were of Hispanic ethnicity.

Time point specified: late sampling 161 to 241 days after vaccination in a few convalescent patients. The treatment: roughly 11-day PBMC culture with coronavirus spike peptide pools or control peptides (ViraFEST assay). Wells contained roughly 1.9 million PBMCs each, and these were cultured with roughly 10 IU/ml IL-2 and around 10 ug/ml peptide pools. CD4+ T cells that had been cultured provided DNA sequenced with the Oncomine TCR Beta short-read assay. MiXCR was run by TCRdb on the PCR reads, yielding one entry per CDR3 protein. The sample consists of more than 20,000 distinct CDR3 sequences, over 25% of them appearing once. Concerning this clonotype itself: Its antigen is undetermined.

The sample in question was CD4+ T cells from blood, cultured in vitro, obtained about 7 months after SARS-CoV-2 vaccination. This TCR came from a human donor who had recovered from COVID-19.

The CDR3 bases are TGTGCCAGTAGTATAGGAGGGACGGGACACCCGGTAGGCTACGAGCAGTACTTC. Translation gives CASSIGGTGHPVGYEQYF. The J gene is TRBJ2-7, the V gene TRBV19; possible D gene TRBD1, 6 bases. The ends were cut back, 1 base at V and 3 bases at J, with 22 bases in the middle. This CDR3 region has 18 residues. The germline gives CDR1 LNHDA, CDR2 SQIVND (reference sequence).